This T cell receptor (beta chain) was recovered during a study of blood T cell repertoires in COVID-19. Study information: Sites in the United States, Italy and Spain provided acute and convalescent COVID-19 samples.

The CDR3 length is 14 residues. Trimming left V 1 base short and J 1 base short, with 8 bases between. Germline assignment: CDR1 MNHNY and CDR2 SVGAGI (reference sequence). Original methodology: Quantification of nucleated cells was approximated via reference gene primer amplification. Profiled with immunoSEQ multiplex PCR; TCRdb holds only in-frame clones, not every one. V and J calls and clone size are as listed in that table; D and trimming were resolved from the DNA. This table holds 25,000 or so clones, about 94% found once. This receptor was taken from a human donor with active COVID-19. The donor label of this sample is uncertain. Sequencing was performed on peripheral blood. The chain recombines TRBV6-6 with TRBJ2-7; tentatively, D is TRBD2 (5 bases). The CDR3: CASSYFGLSYEQYF. The DNA for the CDR3 is TGTGCCAGCAGTTACTTCGGACTTTCCTACGAGCAGTACTTC.